These 25 T cell receptor beta chains came from one sample sequenced in a study of identical twins. TCRdb processed the 5' RACE reads anew with MiXCR; each CDR3 protein has one entry. The sample records 700,000 or so distinct CDR3 sequences, 20% to 25% being singletons. These sequences were also reported in another study, on T cells expressing NK-cell markers.

Material: PBMCs. These receptors came from a woman between 18 and 30 years old in good health.

Only a few counts were recorded for this clonotype. This chain joins TRBV24-1 and TRBJ2-3; D is unresolved. Trimming removed 4 bases at V and 4 bases at J, with 11 bases between. Germline assignment: CDR1 KGHDR and CDR2 SFDVKD. The CDR3 covers 14 residues. DNA for the CDR3: TGTGCCACCAGTGACCCGCAGCTGGCAGATACGCAGTATTTT. Translating gives CATSDPQLADTQYF.

The chain uses TRBV9 and TRBJ2-3, with a weak D call TRBD2 (5 bases). This CDR3 region has 16 residues. Germline V gene data show CDR1 as SGDLS and CDR2 as YYNGEE. V was clipped by 3 bases and J by 6 bases, with 20 bases between them. CDR3 sequence: CASSAFRLAASDTQYF. The CDR3 region has the DNA TGTGCCAGCAGCGCCTTCAGGCTAGCCGCGAGCGATACGCAGTATTTT.

This clonotype has more than one count but fewer than ten. The CDR3 spells CASSLPSQETQYF. The DNA of the CDR3 is TGTGCCAGCAGCTTACCTTCTCAAGAGACCCAGTACTTC. The chain couples TRBV7-2 to TRBJ2-5, with no clear D. The CDR3 is 13 residues long. Germline assignment: CDR1 SGHTA and CDR2 FQGNSA. V was trimmed by 2 bases and J by 2 bases, leaving 6 bases between them.

The chain uses TRBV7-2 and TRBJ1-6, with D unclear. V lost 0 bases to trimming and J lost 7 bases, with 7 bases between them. The CDR3 totals 14 residues. The germline CDR1 and CDR2 sequences are SGHTA and FQGNSA. The CDR3 loop is CASSLAFGNSPLHF. Written as DNA, the CDR3 is TGTGCCAGCAGCTTAGCGTTCGGGAATTCACCCCTCCACTTT.

This rearrangement joins TRBV4-1 to TRBJ2-2; TRBD1 might be the D (6 bases). The length of the CDR3 is 15 residues. V was cut by 4 bases and J by 6 bases, with 15 bases left in between. Germline CDR1 is MGHRA and CDR2 is YSYEKL. DNA for the CDR3: TGCGCCAGCAGCCCTCCGACAGGTCGGGCCGGGGAGCTGTTTTTT. Translation gives CASSPPTGRAGELFF.

The V call is TRBV5-6, the J call TRBJ2-5, with 7 bases matching TRBD2. Germline CDR1 reads SGHDT; CDR2 reads YYEEEE. With V trimmed by 0 bases and J by 4 bases, 6 bases remained unmatched. The CDR3 extends over 15 amino acids. CDR3 residues: CASSLDGRERETQYF. The CDR3 nucleotides read TGTGCCAGCAGCTTGGATGGGCGGGAGCGAGAGACCCAGTACTTC.

This clonotype came up a few times. V gene TRBV20-1 combines with J gene TRBJ1-2; D is unclear. This CDR3 region has 12 residues. Germline V gene sequence: CDR1 DFQATT, CDR2 SNEGSKA (reference sequence). V was shortened by 8 bases and J by 3 bases, with 13 bases between the two germline ends. In DNA, the CDR3 is TGCAGTCAGCCCCGGGGAGACTATGGCTACACCTTC. Amino acid sequence: CSQPRGDYGYTF.

The V gene is TRBV6-6, the J gene TRBJ1-5, with unresolved D. The CDR3 is made up of 12 amino acids. Trimming stripped 2 bases from V and 7 bases from J, with 6 bases between. CDR1 and CDR2 from the germline V gene are MNHNY and SVGAGI (reference sequence). The CDR3 region has the DNA TGTGCCAGCAGTTACCCGGTCCAGCCCCAGCATTTT. Translated: CASSYPVQPQHF.

The V and J genes are TRBV3-1 and TRBJ2-1; 8 bases are a match to TRBD2. V was pared by 4 bases and J by 5 bases, with 10 bases of the junction left unmatched. The CDR3 covers 16 residues. Germline CDR1 and CDR2: LGHDT and YNNKEL (reference sequence). The CDR3 coding sequence is TGTGCCAGCAGCCGCCGGGGGGGTTTCATAGACAATGAGCAGTTCTTC. Its translation is CASSRRGGFIDNEQFF.

This rearrangement joins TRBV7-2 to TRBJ2-5, with D perhaps TRBD1 (5 bases). The CDR3 is 14 residues long. V lost 5 bases to trimming and J lost 4 bases, with 14 bases between them. Per the germline V gene, CDR1 is SGHTA and CDR2 is FQGNSA. The CDR3 spells CASSQSGRGETQYF. Written as DNA, the CDR3 is TGTGCCAGCAGCCAAAGTGGTAGGGGAGAGACCCAGTACTTC.

This clonotype was found many times. The chain is built from TRBV10-3 and TRBJ2-1; D is possibly TRBD2 (6 bases). The CDR3 length is 15 residues. V was pared by 3 bases and J by 8 bases, with 17 bases between. Germline CDR1 is ENHRY and CDR2 is SYGVKD. CDR3 sequence: CAISEGYGSGDEQFF. CDR3 in DNA: TGTGCCATCAGTGAAGGTTACGGGAGCGGCGATGAGCAGTTCTTC.

This clonotype was seen many times. The V gene is TRBV12-3 or TRBV12-4, the J gene TRBJ2-3; D remains ambiguous. V lost 4 bases and J lost 0, with 5 bases in between. The CDR3 has 13 residues. The CDR3 coding sequence is TGTGCCAGCAGTTCATCTAGCACAGATACGCAGTATTTT. This sequence encodes CASSSSSTDTQYF.

The chain links TRBV30 to TRBJ2-7; D is possibly TRBD2 (5 bases). V was shortened by 4 bases and J by 6 bases, with 16 bases between the two germline ends. Per the germline V gene, CDR1 is GTSNPN and CDR2 is SVGIG (reference sequence). The CDR3 consists of 13 residues. CDR3 DNA: TGTGCCTGGACCCGAGAGGGAACCCTCGAGCAGTACTTC. This codes for CAWTREGTLEQYF. The variable domain in full, with the rest retrieved from reference TRBV30 and TRBJ2-7, is SQTIHQWPATLVQPVGSPLSLECTVEGTSNPNLYWYRQAAGRGLQLLFYSVGIGQISSEVPQNLSASRPQDRQFILSSKKLLLSDSGFYLCAWTREGTLEQYFGPGTRLTVT.

This clonotype has only a few counts. The chain links TRBV4-3 to TRBJ2-1; TRBD2 aligns across 8 bases. The CDR3 has 16 amino acids. Trimming at V came to 0 bases and at J to 5 bases, leaving 6 bases not matched to a gene. CDR1 is LGHNA and CDR2 is YSLEER in the germline V gene. DNA for the CDR3: TGCGCCAGCAGCCAAGATGGGGCGGGAGGCCACAATGAGCAGTTCTTC. Translation gives CASSQDGAGGHNEQFF.

On this clonotype: Relative to the germline gene, one junction end is altered; a read error may explain this. The chain is built from TRBV12-3 or TRBV12-4 and TRBJ2-7, with 8 bases lining up with TRBD2. CDR3 size: 18 residues. The CDR3 DNA reads as TGTGCCTGCAGTTCTGACTGGGTTGGAGGACTAGCATTCTACGAGCAGTACTTC. As protein: CACSSDWVGGLAFYEQYF.

The chain has TRBV12-3 or TRBV12-4 and TRBJ1-5; no reliable D call. V lost 3 bases to trimming and J lost 3 bases, with 9 bases between them. The CDR3 sequence is 14 residues long. The CDR3 is CASSFWRLNQPQHF. The CDR3 DNA reads TGTGCCAGCAGTTTCTGGCGGCTCAATCAGCCCCAGCATTTT.

The DNA for the CDR3 is TGTGCCAGCAGTCCGATACCTGGACTAGCGGGGACCGGGGAGCTGTTTTTT. This translates into CASSPIPGLAGTGELFF. The chain is built from TRBV27 and TRBJ2-2; 12 positions agree with TRBD2. The CDR3 runs to 17 residues. Germline V CDR1 and CDR2: MNHEY, SMNVEV (reference sequence). J gave up 5 bases and V 5 bases, and 9 bases lay outside the gene matches.

This clonotype showed up many times. The rearrangement joins TRBV12-3 or TRBV12-4 to TRBJ2-6, with D unclear. The CDR3 is made up of 12 amino acids. Trimming stripped 6 bases from V and 2 bases from J, with 2 bases between. CDR3 residues: CASSPGANVLTF. CDR3 bases: TGTGCCAGCAGCCCTGGGGCCAACGTCCTGACTTTC.

The V call is TRBV6-5, the J call TRBJ2-1; D is perhaps TRBD1 (5 bases). The V end was cut by 5 bases, the J end by 0 bases, with 11 bases between. This CDR3 has 15 residues. Germline V gene sequence: CDR1 MNHEY, CDR2 SVGAGI. The CDR3 DNA follows: TGTGCCAGCAGTAACCCAGGGTCCTCCTACAATGAGCAGTTCTTC. Its translation: CASSNPGSSYNEQFF.

This clonotype was detected only a few times. The V gene is TRBV2, the J gene TRBJ2-1; 12 positions agree with TRBD2. The CDR3 loop spans 14 amino acids. The trim removed 7 bases at V and 8 bases at J, leaving 6 bases unmatched. Germline CDR1 reads SNHLY; CDR2 reads FYNNEI. The CDR3 region is CASNNLAGGDEQFF. The DNA for the CDR3 is TGTGCCAGCAACAACCTAGCGGGGGGGGATGAGCAGTTCTTC.

V is TRBV6-5 and J is TRBJ2-7; 11 bases align to TRBD2. The V and J ends lost 0 bases and 3 bases, in that order; junction bases with no gene match: 4. The germline V gene has CDR1 MNHEY and CDR2 SVGAGI. The CDR3 length is 16 residues. The chain's CDR3 is CASSYSGLAAGYEQYF. CDR3 DNA: TGTGCCAGCAGTTACTCGGGACTAGCGGCGGGCTACGAGCAGTACTTC.

The chain couples TRBV11-2 to TRBJ2-5; 8 bases are a match to TRBD2. The germline V gene has CDR1 SGHAT and CDR2 FQNNGV. The J segment lost 2 bases and the V segment lost 0 bases, leaving 5 bases of the junction unmatched. The CDR3 contains 16 residues. In DNA, the CDR3 is TGTGCCAGCAGCTTAGAAGCGGGAGTAATGCAAGAGACCCAGTACTTC. Amino acids: CASSLEAGVMQETQYF. The whole variable domain, filled in from reference TRBV11-2 and TRBJ2-5, reads EAGVAQSPRYKIIEKRQSVAFWCNPISGHATLYWYQQILGQGPKLLIQFQNNGVVDDSQLPKDRFSAERLKGVDSTLKIQPAKLEDSAVYLCASSLEAGVMQETQYFGPGTRLLVL.

The genes are TRBV7-7 and TRBJ1-4; 8 bases are a match to TRBD1. Germline CDR1 and CDR2: SSHAT and FNYEAQ (reference sequence). Germline trimming cut 11 bases from V and 6 bases from J; bases unmatched to any gene: 8. The CDR3 is 13 amino acids. CDR3 bases: TGTGCCCGGGCACCGACAGGGGATGAAAAACTGTTTTTT. It specifies CARAPTGDEKLFF.

This clonotype has only a few counts. A read error may produce the germline difference seen at one junction end. This chain uses TRBV10-3 with TRBJ2-1, with D maybe TRBD1 (5 bases). Germline loops: CDR1 ENHRY, CDR2 SYGVKD. The CDR3 spans 13 residues. The CDR3 spells CAISESLGPERFF. CDR3 bases: TGTGCCATCAGTGAGTCGTTGGGGCCCGAGCGGTTCTTC.

This clonotype was seen a few times. The rearrangement uses TRBV7-2 and TRBJ2-5; 8 bases map to TRBD1. CDR1 and CDR2 from the germline V gene are SGHTA and FQGNSA. CDR3 length equals 16 residues. Germline trimming cut 2 bases from V and 2 bases from J; bases unmatched to any gene: 7. CDR3: CASSLYGQGIQETQYF. The CDR3 DNA reads TGTGCCAGCAGCTTATACGGACAGGGAATACAAGAGACCCAGTACTTC.